This T cell receptor beta chain was sequenced for a study of T cells in Graves' hyperthyroidism and ophthalmopathy. The study, taken as a whole, reports: From stable hyperthyroidism, ophthalmopathy was set apart by a 13 V-J model. The majority of expanded thyroid clonotypes above 0.001 also appeared in blood.

A note on this clonotype: What it binds is not known.

Amplification yielded TCR beta CDR3 regions, with RNA transcripts as the source. RT-PCR in the first round (using the HTBI primer set) targeted the TCR CDR3. MiXCR was run by TCRdb on the multiplex PCR reads, yielding one entry per CDR3 protein. The sample lists 300,000 to 350,000 distinct CDR3 sequences, roughly a fifth occurring once. Germline CDR1 SGHRS, CDR2 YFSETQ. Trimming shortened V by 1 base and J by 3 bases, and 10 bases separated the two germline ends. The length of the CDR3 is 14 residues. Orbital computed tomography, thyroid ultrasound, serum thyroxine and TRAb, and clinical symptoms together informed the diagnoses. Fresh peripheral blood, approximately 10 ml, yielded the PBMCs.

This sequence originates from a woman between 50 and 59 years old with Graves' hyperthyroidism. The chain recombines TRBV5-1 with TRBJ1-1; no clear D. Sequencing used blood. The CDR3 DNA reads as TGCGCCAGCAGCTTGCGGGCTCGGGACACTGAAGCTTTCTTT. Translating gives CASSLRARDTEAFF.